Shown below are 25 T cell receptor beta chains from a single sample sequenced in a study of PD-1 blockade in classical Hodgkin lymphoma. The time point is: newly diagnosed, previously untreated cHL patient sample. Magnetic negative selection of thawed PBMCs was the method by which CD4+ T cells were purified. The repertoire was sequenced with immunoSEQ multiplex PCR; TCRdb's copy has only in-frame clones and lacks some. The sample holds over 25,000 clones, roughly 90% seen once. The sequenced sample consisted of CD4+ T cells from blood. The receptors derive from a human donor with classical Hodgkin lymphoma.

This chain uses TRBV5-5 with TRBJ2-7, with 9 nucleotides matching TRBD2. The CDR3 spans 16 residues. Unmatched junction bases numbered 9, after V lost 5 bases and J lost 0 bases. The germline V gene encodes CDR1 SGHKS and CDR2 YYEKEE (reference sequence). CDR3 residues: CASSPLSGSVSYEQYF. In nucleotides, the CDR3 is TGTGCCAGCAGTCCCCTTAGCGGGAGCGTCTCCTACGAGCAGTACTTC.

This rearrangement joins TRBV9 to TRBJ2-1, with 7 nucleotides matching TRBD2. CDR3 length: 15 residues. Germline CDR1 and CDR2: SGDLS and YYNGEE. J lost 3 bases, V lost 2 bases, and 5 bases had no gene match. CDR3 sequence: CASSVSSGHYNEQFF. CDR3 sequence (DNA): TGTGCCAGCAGCGTTTCTAGCGGCCACTACAATGAGCAGTTCTTC.

This sequence joins TRBV7-9 and TRBJ2-3; no firm D call. Trimming stripped 10 bases from V and 0 bases from J, with 5 bases between. Germline V lookup: CDR1 SEHNR, CDR2 FQNEAQ (reference sequence). This CDR3 spans 11 amino acids. The CDR3: CATTSTDTQYF. In nucleotides, the CDR3 is TGTGCCACCACCAGCACAGATACGCAGTATTTT.

The chain carries TRBV28 and TRBJ1-2; tentative D call: TRBD1 (5 bases). The germline V gene encodes CDR1 MDHEN and CDR2 SYDVKM. Trimming left V 6 bases short and J 9 bases short, with 23 bases between. There are 15 residues in the CDR3. CDR3 coding DNA: TGTGCCAGCAGCCTAGGTGGGGCTGAAGTTTTGAGCTACACCTTC. This sequence encodes CASSLGGAEVLSYTF.

V and J are TRBV11-3 and TRBJ2-7; D possibly uses TRBD1 or TRBD2 (5 bases each). V was cut by 1 base and J by 5 bases, with 9 bases left in between. The germline V gene encodes CDR1 SGHNT and CDR2 YENEEA. The CDR3 extends over 13 amino acids. Here the CDR3 reads CASSLGGSHEQYF. CDR3 bases: TGTGCCAGCAGCTTAGGGGGGTCCCACGAGCAGTACTTC.

The V call is TRBV7-9, the J call TRBJ2-7, with D perhaps matching TRBD2 (6 bases). Germline CDR1 SEHNR, CDR2 FQNEAQ (reference sequence). V was clipped by 2 bases and J by 0 bases, with 17 bases between them. This CDR3 has 17 amino acids. The CDR3 DNA reads TGTGCCAGCAGCTTACCCCCTACGGGACTGAGCTCCTACGAGCAGTACTTC. Encoded protein: CASSLPPTGLSSYEQYF.

This clone was picked up a small number of times. CDR3: CASSQVAANYGYTF. As DNA, the CDR3 is TGCGCCAGCAGCCAAGTAGCAGCTAACTATGGCTACACCTTC. The chain employs TRBV4-1 and TRBJ1-2; D call uncertain. The V gene lost 1 base and the J gene lost 0 bases, with 6 bases spanning the gap. Germline lookup yields CDR1 MGHRA and CDR2 YSYEKL. The CDR3 loop spans 14 amino acids.

The chain links TRBV19 to TRBJ1-5; D is uncertain. V lost 3 bases and J 5 bases, leaving 14 bases between the germline ends. Germline-derived CDR1 and CDR2 are LNHDA and SQIVND (reference sequence). The CDR3 totals 15 residues. This CDR3 is CASSIPSGDHQPQHF. As DNA, the CDR3 is TGTGCCAGTAGTATCCCTTCGGGTGACCATCAGCCCCAGCATTTT.

The chain carries TRBV7-2 and TRBJ2-3; tentative D call: TRBD2 (6 bases). This CDR3 spans 16 amino acids. CDR1 and CDR2 (germline): SGHTA, FQGNSA. V was clipped by 3 bases and J by 2 bases, with 15 bases between them. The CDR3 DNA follows: TGTGCCAGCAGCTTCCTCGGGTTAGCGGTCACAGATACGCAGTATTTT. Residues: CASSFLGLAVTDTQYF.

The chain links TRBV7-9 to TRBJ2-1; 7 bases are shared with TRBD2. This CDR3 comprises 15 residues. The V segment lost 5 bases and the J segment 3 bases; nucleotides outside the gene matches: 7. Germline V gene data show CDR1 as SEHNR and CDR2 as FQNEAQ (reference sequence). CDR3 nucleotide sequence: TGTGCCAGCAGCGGTAGCGGGTGGATCTACAATGAGCAGTTCTTC. This translates into CASSGSGWIYNEQFF.

This chain uses TRBV14 with TRBJ1-4; the D is unclear. There are 15 residues in the CDR3. Looked up from germline, CDR1 is SGHDN and CDR2 is FVKESK. V was shortened by 3 bases and J by 3 bases, with 11 bases between the two germline ends. This CDR3 is CASSHRGGANEKLFF. In nucleotides, the CDR3 is TGTGCCAGCAGCCACCGGGGTGGGGCTAATGAAAAACTGTTTTTT.

This clone has only a few counts. The chain links TRBV5-1 to TRBJ1-1, with unresolved D. Germline V gene lookup returns CDR1 SGHRS and CDR2 YFSETQ. The ends were cut back, 1 base at V and 3 bases at J, with 7 bases in the middle. CDR3 size: 13 residues. CDR3 amino acids: CASSLQLDTEAFF. The CDR3 coding sequence is TGCGCCAGCAGCTTGCAGCTGGACACTGAAGCTTTCTTT.

V gene TRBV28 combines with J gene TRBJ2-6, with D unresolved. Germline V gene data show CDR1 as MDHEN and CDR2 as SYDVKM. Between the trimmed V and J ends, which lost 5 bases and 0 bases, there was a span of 5 bases. The CDR3 is 14 residues long. CDR3 DNA: TGTGCCAGCAGTAGGCGCTCTGGGGCCAACGTCCTGACTTTC. Protein sequence: CASSRRSGANVLTF.

The chain employs TRBV19 and TRBJ2-5; 10 bases align to TRBD1. Looked up from germline, CDR1 is LNHDA and CDR2 is SQIVND (reference sequence). Trimming at V came to 3 bases and at J to 8 bases, leaving 12 bases not matched to a gene. The CDR3 extends over 16 amino acids. As DNA, the CDR3 is TGTGCCAGTAGTATCGTGGACAGGGGGGGTCCGCGTACCCAGTACTTC. As protein: CASSIVDRGGPRTQYF. The full variable domain, rest sourced from reference TRBV19 and TRBJ2-5, is DGGITQSPKYLFRKEGQNVTLSCEQNLNHDAMYWYRQDPGQGLRLIYYSQIVNDFQKGDIAEGYSVSREKKESFPLTVTSAQKNPTAFYLCASSIVDRGGPRTQYFGPGTRLLVL.

The chain combines TRBV12-5 with TRBJ2-5; D possibly matches TRBD1 or TRBD2 (5 bases each). V lost 3 bases and J lost 4, with 18 bases in between. This CDR3 comprises 16 residues. Germline V gene sequence: CDR1 LGHNT, CDR2 FRNRAP. CDR3 loop: CASGFSSTRGGETQYF. CDR3 sequence (DNA): TGTGCTAGTGGTTTCTCCTCAACTAGGGGCGGAGAGACCCAGTACTTC.

The J gene is TRBJ1-1, the V gene TRBV19, with 9 bases matching TRBD1. The CDR3 spans 15 residues. V lost 6 bases and J lost 6; bases outside the gene matches: 11. The germline V gene encodes CDR1 LNHDA and CDR2 SQIVND (reference sequence). CDR3 amino acids: CASSHPGQGIPEAFF. The CDR3 DNA reads TGTGCCAGTAGCCACCCGGGACAGGGAATCCCTGAAGCTTTCTTT.

This clone showed up just once. J is TRBJ2-5 and V is TRBV6-6, with unresolved D. Per germline, CDR1 MNHNY and CDR2 SVGAGI (reference sequence). The CDR3 extends over 13 amino acids. V lost 2 bases and J 1 base, leaving 5 bases between the germline ends. The CDR3, as DNA: TGTGCCAGCAGTTACGTCAGCCAAGAGACCCAGTACTTC. Amino acid sequence: CASSYVSQETQYF.

The rearrangement joins TRBV7-2 to TRBJ2-7, with 11 bases aligning to TRBD2. The germline V gene has CDR1 SGHTA and CDR2 FQGNSA. V shed 2 bases, J shed 7 bases, and the junction held 4 bases outside the gene matches. This CDR3 spans 14 amino acids. The CDR3 nucleotides read TGTGCCAGCAGCTTAAAACTAGCGGGAGAAGAGCAGTACTTC. Amino acids: CASSLKLAGEEQYF.

The J gene is TRBJ2-1, the V gene TRBV7-2; no definite D call. Trimming left V 0 bases short and J 5 bases short, with 5 bases between. The CDR3 length is 13 residues. Germline CDR1 and CDR2: SGHTA and FQGNSA. CDR3 coding DNA: TGTGCCAGCAGCTTAGCAGGGAACAATGAGCAGTTCTTC. Translation: CASSLAGNNEQFF.

V and J are TRBV2 and TRBJ2-7; the D is unclear. V was shortened by 5 bases and J by 5 bases, with 13 bases between the two germline ends. The CDR3 consists of 13 residues. The germline V gene encodes CDR1 SNHLY and CDR2 FYNNEI. The CDR3 region is CASSPRRVDEQYF. CDR3 DNA: TGTGCCAGCAGTCCCCGCCGGGTGGACGAGCAGTACTTC.

The chain employs TRBV28 and TRBJ1-1; D call uncertain. CDR1 is MDHEN and CDR2 is SYDVKM in the germline V gene. Trimming removed 5 bases from V and 5 bases from J, with 12 bases in between. CDR3 length: 13 residues. CDR3 sequence: CASSEGGRTEAFF. Here the CDR3 DNA reads TGTGCCAGCAGTGAGGGAGGGAGGACTGAAGCTTTCTTT.

The chain carries TRBV10-3 and TRBJ2-3, with 9 bases that match TRBD2. The ends lost 0 bases at V and 6 bases at J; junction bases unmatched: 4. CDR3 length equals 15 residues. Germline CDR1 reads ENHRY; CDR2 reads SYGVKD. The CDR3 is CAISESAGGFDTQYF. The DNA of the CDR3 is TGTGCCATCAGTGAGTCGGCGGGAGGGTTCGATACGCAGTATTTT.

The chain couples TRBV5-1 to TRBJ2-2, with D perhaps TRBD1 (7 bases). This CDR3 region has 16 residues. V was cut by 0 bases and J by 3 bases, with 12 bases left in between. The germline gives CDR1 SGHRS, CDR2 YFSETQ. CDR3 residues: CASSLGDREDTGELFF. The CDR3 DNA reads TGCGCCAGCAGCTTGGGAGACAGGGAGGACACCGGGGAGCTGTTTTTT.

This chain uses TRBV7-2 with TRBJ2-7; D ambiguous. Trimming took 6 bases from V and 0 from J, leaving 15 bases between them. Germline V lookup: CDR1 SGHTA, CDR2 FQGNSA. The CDR3 is 15 residues long. Here the CDR3 reads CASSQVAGSSYEQYF. The CDR3 coding sequence is TGTGCCAGCAGTCAGGTGGCAGGCAGCTCCTACGAGCAGTACTTC.

The chain couples TRBV5-1 to TRBJ2-6; 7 nucleotides agree with TRBD1. The V segment lost 0 bases and the J segment 3 bases; nucleotides outside the gene matches: 9. CDR1 is SGHRS, CDR2 YFSETQ, per germline. The CDR3 is 18 residues long. This chain's CDR3 is CASSLVLGTGVGANVLTF. CDR3 bases: TGCGCCAGCAGCTTGGTTTTGGGTACAGGGGTTGGGGCCAACGTCCTGACTTTC. Together with reference TRBV5-1 and TRBJ2-6, the CDR3 gives the full variable domain: KAGVTQTPRYLIKTRGQQVTLSCSPISGHRSVSWYQQTPGQGLQFLFEYFSETQRNKGNFPGRFSGRQFSNSRSEMNVSTLELGDSALYLCASSLVLGTGVGANVLTFGAGSRLTVL.